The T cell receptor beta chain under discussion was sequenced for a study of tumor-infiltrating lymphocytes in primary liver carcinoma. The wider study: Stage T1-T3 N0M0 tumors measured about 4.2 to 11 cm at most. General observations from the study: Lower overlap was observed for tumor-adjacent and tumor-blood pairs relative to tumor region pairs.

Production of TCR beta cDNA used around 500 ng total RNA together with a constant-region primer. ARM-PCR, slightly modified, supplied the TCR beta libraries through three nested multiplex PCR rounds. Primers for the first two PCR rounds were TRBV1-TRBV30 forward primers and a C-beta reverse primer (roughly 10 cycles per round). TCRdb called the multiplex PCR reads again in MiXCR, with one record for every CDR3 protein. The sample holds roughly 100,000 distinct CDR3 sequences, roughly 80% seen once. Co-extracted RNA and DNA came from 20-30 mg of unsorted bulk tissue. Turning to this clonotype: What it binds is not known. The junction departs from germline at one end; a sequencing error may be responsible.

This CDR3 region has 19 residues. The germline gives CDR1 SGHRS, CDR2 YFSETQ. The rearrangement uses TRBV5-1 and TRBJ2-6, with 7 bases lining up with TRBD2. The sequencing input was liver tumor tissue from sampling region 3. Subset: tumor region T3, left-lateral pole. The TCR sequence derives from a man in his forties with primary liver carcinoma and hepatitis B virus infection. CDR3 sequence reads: CASSLDSGGTHSGAKVLSF. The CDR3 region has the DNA TGCGCCAGCAGCTTGGATTCGGGGGGAACCCACTCTGGGGCCAAGGTCCTGAGTTTC.